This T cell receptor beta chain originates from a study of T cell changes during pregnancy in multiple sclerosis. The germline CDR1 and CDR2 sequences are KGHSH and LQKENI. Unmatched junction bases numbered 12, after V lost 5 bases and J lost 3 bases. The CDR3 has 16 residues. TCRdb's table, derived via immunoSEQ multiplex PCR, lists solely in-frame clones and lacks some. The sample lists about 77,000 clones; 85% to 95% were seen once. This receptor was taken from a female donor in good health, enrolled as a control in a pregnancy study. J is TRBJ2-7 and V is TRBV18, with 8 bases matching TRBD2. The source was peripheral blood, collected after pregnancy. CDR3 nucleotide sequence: TGTGCCAGCTCATTCACTTCGCCGGGACTAGACTACGAGCAGTACTTC. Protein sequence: CASSFTSPGLDYEQYF.